This T cell receptor beta chain is drawn from a study of CD8 T cells in ankylosing spondylitis. TCRdb independently ran MiXCR on the 5' RACE reads; one entry per CDR3 protein. The sample consists of approximately 150,000 distinct CDR3 sequences, approximately 32% of them appearing once. Points from the study as a whole: Earlier literature documents some of the motif variants in reactive arthritis synovial fluid and blood.

This clonotype showed up many times. The antigen remains unidentified. This CDR3 contains 13 residues. Germline V gene lookup returns CDR1 DFQATT and CDR2 SNEGSKA (reference sequence). V gave up 0 bases and J gave up 4 bases, with 9 bases separating them. The V call is TRBV20-1, the J call TRBJ1-2; no clear D gene. This receptor was taken from a male donor with ankylosing spondylitis. The sample taken for sequencing was synovial fluid, either unsorted or a sorted T cell fraction (not recorded which). CDR3 in DNA: TGCAGTGCTAGAGATCGACCAGGCTATGGCTACACCTTC. This gives the protein CSARDRPGYGYTF.